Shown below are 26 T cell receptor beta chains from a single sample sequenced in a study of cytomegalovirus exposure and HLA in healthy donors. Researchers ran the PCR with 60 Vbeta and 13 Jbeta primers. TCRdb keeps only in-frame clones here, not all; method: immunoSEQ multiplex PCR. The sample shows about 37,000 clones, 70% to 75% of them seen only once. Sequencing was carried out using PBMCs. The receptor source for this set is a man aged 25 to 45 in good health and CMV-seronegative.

The CDR3: CASSHRPRASTDTQYF. CDR3 nucleotides: TGTGCCAGCAGCCACCGCCCGCGGGCAAGCACAGATACGCAGTATTTT. This chain uses TRBV14 with TRBJ2-3, with D maybe TRBD2 (5 bases). This CDR3 region has 16 residues. Germline CDR1 and CDR2: SGHDN and FVKESK. The V gene lost 3 bases and the J gene lost 0 bases, with 13 bases spanning the gap.

The CDR3 region is CASSEGTSGDYEQYF. In nucleotides, the CDR3 is TGTGCCAGCAGTGAAGGGACTAGCGGGGACTACGAGCAGTACTTC. The chain couples TRBV6-1 to TRBJ2-7; TRBD2 matches at 12 bases. The germline V gene encodes CDR1 MNHNS and CDR2 SASEGT. V gave up 1 base and J gave up 3 bases; unmatched junction bases: 1. The CDR3 consists of 15 residues.

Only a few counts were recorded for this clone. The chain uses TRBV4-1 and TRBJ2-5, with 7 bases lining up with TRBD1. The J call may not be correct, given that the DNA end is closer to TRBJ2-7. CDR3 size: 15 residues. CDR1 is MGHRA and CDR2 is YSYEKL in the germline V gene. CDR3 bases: TGCGCCAGCAGCCAGGGACAGACTCTCGTCTACGAGCAGTACTTC. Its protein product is CASSQGQTLVYEQYF.

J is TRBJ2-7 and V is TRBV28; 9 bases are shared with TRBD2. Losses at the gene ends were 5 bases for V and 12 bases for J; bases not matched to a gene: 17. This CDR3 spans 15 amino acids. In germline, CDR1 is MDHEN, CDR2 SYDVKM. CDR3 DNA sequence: TGTGCCAGCAGTGGCCAGCCGGGACTAGCAGCAAGGTGGTACTTC. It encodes CASSGQPGLAARWYF.

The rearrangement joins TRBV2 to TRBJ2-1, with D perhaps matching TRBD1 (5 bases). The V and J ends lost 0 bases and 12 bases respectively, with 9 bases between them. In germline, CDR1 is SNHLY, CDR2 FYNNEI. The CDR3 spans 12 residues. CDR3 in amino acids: CASSEARTRQFF. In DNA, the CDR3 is TGTGCCAGCAGTGAAGCTAGGACACGGCAGTTCTTC. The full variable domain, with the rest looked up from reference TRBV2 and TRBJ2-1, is EPEVTQTPSHQVTQMGQEVILRCVPISNHLYFYWYRQILGQKVEFLVSFYNNEISEKSEIFDDQFSVERPDGSNFTLKIRSTKLEDSAMYFCASSEARTRQFFGPGTRLTVL.

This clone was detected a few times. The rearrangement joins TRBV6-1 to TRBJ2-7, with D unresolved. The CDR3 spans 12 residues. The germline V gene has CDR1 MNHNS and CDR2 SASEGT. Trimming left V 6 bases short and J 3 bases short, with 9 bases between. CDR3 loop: CASRESRYEQYF. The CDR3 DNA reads TGTGCCAGCAGGGAGTCGCGCTACGAGCAGTACTTC.

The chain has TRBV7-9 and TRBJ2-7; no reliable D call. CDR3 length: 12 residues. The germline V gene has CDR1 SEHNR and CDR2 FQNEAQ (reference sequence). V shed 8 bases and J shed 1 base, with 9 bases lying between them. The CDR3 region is CASGLQSYEQYF. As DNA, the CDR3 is TGTGCCAGCGGGCTTCAATCCTACGAGCAGTACTTC.

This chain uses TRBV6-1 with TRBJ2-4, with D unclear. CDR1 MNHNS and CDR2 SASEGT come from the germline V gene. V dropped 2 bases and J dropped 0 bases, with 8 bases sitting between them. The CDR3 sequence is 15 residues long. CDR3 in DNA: TGTGCCAGCAGTGAATTGACATTAGCCAAAAACATTCAGTACTTC. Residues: CASSELTLAKNIQYF.

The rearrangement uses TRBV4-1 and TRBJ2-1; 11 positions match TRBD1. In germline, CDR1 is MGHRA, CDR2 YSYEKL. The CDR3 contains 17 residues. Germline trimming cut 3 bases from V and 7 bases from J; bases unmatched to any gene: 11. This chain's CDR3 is CASSHPARTGGWNEQFF. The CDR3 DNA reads TGCGCCAGCAGCCACCCAGCCAGGACAGGGGGCTGGAATGAGCAGTTCTTC.

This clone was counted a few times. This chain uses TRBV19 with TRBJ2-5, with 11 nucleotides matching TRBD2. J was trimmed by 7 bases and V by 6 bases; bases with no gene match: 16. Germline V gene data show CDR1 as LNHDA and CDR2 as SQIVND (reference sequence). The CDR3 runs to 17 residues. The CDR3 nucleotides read TGTGCCAGTAGCGCCACGGGAACTAGCGGGGGTGGCGTGACCCAGTACTTC. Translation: CASSATGTSGGGVTQYF.

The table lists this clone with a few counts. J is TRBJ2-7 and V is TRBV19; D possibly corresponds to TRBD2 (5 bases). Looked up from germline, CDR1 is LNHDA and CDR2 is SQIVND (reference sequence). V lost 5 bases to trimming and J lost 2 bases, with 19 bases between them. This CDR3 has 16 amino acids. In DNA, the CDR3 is TGTGCCAGTAGTTCCGGGGTAAGGGAAGGTACCTACGAGCAGTACTTC. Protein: CASSSGVREGTYEQYF. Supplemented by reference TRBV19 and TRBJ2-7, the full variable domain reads DGGITQSPKYLFRKEGQNVTLSCEQNLNHDAMYWYRQDPGQGLRLIYYSQIVNDFQKGDIAEGYSVSREKKESFPLTVTSAQKNPTAFYLCASSSGVREGTYEQYFGPGTRLTVT.

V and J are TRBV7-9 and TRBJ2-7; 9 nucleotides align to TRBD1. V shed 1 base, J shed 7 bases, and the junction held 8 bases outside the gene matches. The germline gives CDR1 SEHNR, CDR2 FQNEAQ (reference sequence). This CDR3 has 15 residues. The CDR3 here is CASSLGPGQGGEQYF. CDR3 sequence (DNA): TGTGCCAGCAGCTTAGGTCCGGGACAGGGCGGAGAGCAGTACTTC.

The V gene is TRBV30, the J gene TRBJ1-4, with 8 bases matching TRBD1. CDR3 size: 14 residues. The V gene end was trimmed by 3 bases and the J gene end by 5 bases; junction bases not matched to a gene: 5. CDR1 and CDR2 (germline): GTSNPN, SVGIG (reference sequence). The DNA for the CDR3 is TGTGCCTGGAGGGCCGGGACAGGAAATGAAAAACTGTTTTTT. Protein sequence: CAWRAGTGNEKLFF.

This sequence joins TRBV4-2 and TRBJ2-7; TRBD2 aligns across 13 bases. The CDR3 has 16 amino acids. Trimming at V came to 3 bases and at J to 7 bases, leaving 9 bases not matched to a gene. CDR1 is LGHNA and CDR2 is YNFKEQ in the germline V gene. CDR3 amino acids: CASSQAGTSGTDEQYF. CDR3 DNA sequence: TGTGCCAGCAGCCAGGCAGGGACTAGCGGGACGGATGAGCAGTACTTC.

CDR3 region: CATSRTGTPFTYEQYF. CDR3 nucleotide sequence: TGTGCCACCAGCAGAACCGGGACTCCTTTCACCTACGAGCAGTACTTC. The chain carries TRBV15 and TRBJ2-7, with a tentative D call TRBD2 (6 bases). Trimming took off 2 bases at V and 2 bases at J, with 16 bases between the two ends. The CDR3 loop spans 16 amino acids. From germline, CDR1 is LNHNV and CDR2 YYDKDF (reference sequence).

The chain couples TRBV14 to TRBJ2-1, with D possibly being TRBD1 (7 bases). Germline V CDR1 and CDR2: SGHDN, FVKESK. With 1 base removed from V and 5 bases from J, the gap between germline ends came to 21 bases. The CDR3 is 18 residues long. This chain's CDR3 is CASSQGSTGRTRHNEQFF. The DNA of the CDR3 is TGTGCCAGCAGCCAAGGTTCGACAGGGAGGACTCGTCACAATGAGCAGTTCTTC.

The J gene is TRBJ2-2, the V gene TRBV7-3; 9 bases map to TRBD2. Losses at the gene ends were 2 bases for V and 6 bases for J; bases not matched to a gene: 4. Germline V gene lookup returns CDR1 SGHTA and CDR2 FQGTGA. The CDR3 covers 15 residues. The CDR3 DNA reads TGTGCCAGCAGCTTAGTAGCGGGAGAGGCCGGGGAGCTGTTTTTT. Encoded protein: CASSLVAGEAGELFF.

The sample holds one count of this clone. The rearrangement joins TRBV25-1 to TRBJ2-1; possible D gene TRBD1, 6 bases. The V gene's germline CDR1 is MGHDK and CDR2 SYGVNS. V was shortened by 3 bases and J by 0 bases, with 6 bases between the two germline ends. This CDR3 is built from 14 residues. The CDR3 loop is CASSDRGSYNEQFF. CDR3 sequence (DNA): TGTGCCAGCAGTGACAGGGGCTCCTACAATGAGCAGTTCTTC.

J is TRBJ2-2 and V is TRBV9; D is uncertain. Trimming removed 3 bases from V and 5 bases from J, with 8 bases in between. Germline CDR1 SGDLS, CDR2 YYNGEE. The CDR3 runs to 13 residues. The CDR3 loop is CASSGSTTGELFF. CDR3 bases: TGTGCCAGCAGCGGTAGCACGACCGGGGAGCTGTTTTTT.

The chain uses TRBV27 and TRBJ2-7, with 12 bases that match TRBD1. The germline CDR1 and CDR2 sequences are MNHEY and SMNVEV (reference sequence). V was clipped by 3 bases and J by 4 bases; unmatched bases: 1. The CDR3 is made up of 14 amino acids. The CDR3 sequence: CASSLGQGAYEQYF. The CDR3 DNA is TGTGCCAGCAGTTTGGGACAGGGGGCATACGAGCAGTACTTC.

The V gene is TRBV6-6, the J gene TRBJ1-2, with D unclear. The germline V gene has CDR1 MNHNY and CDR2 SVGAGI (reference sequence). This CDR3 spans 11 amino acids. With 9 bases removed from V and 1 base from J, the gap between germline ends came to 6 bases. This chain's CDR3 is CASRSNYGYTF. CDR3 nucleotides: TGTGCCAGTCGGAGTAACTATGGCTACACCTTC.

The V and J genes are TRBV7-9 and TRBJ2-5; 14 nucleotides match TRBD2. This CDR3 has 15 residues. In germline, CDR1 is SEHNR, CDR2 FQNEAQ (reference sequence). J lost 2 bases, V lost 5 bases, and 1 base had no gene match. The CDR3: CASSRTSGGQETQYF. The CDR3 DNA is TGTGCCAGCAGCCGGACTAGCGGGGGGCAAGAGACCCAGTACTTC.

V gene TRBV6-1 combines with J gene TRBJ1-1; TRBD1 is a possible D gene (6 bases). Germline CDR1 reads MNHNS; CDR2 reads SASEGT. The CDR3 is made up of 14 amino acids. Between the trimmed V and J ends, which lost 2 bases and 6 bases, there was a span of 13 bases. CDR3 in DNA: TGTGCCAGCAGTGAATCCCAGGGGCACGCTGAAGCTTTCTTT. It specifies CASSESQGHAEAFF.

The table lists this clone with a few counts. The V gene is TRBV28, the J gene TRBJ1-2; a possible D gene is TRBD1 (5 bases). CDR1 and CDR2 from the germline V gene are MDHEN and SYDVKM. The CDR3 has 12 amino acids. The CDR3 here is CGDGRANYGYTF. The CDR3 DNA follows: TGTGGGGACGGGAGAGCCAACTATGGCTACACCTTC.

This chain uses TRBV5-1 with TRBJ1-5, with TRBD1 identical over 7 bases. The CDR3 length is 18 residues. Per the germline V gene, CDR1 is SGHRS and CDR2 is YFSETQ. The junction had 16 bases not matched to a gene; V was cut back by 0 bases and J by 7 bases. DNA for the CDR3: TGCGCCAGCAGCTTGGATGGGGGAGCGCCATACAGGGGACAGCCCCAGCATTTT. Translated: CASSLDGGAPYRGQPQHF. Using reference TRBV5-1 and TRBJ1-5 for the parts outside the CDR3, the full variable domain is KAGVTQTPRYLIKTRGQQVTLSCSPISGHRSVSWYQQTPGQGLQFLFEYFSETQRNKGNFPGRFSGRQFSNSRSEMNVSTLELGDSALYLCASSLDGGAPYRGQPQHFGDGTRLSIL.

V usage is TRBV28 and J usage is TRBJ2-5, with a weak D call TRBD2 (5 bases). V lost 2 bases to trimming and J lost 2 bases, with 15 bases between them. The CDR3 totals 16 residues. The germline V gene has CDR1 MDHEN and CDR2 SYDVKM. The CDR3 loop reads CASSLVGSAYQETQYF. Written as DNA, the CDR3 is TGTGCCAGCAGTTTAGTAGGGAGCGCTTATCAAGAGACCCAGTACTTC.